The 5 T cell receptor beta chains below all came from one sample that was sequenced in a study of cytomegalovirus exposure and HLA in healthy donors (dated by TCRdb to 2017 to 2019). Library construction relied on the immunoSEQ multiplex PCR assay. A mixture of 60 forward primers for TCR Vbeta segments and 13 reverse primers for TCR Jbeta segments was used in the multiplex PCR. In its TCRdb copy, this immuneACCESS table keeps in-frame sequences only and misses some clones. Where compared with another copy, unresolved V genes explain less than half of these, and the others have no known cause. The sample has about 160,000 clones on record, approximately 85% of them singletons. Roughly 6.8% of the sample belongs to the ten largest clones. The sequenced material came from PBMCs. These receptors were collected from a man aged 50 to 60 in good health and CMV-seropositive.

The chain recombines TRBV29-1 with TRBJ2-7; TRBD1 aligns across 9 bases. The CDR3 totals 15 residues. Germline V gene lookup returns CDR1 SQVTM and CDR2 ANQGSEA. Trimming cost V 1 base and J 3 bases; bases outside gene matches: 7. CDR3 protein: CSVEGTGTGLYEQYF. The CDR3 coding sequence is TGCAGCGTTGAAGGAACTGGGACAGGGCTCTACGAGCAGTACTTC.

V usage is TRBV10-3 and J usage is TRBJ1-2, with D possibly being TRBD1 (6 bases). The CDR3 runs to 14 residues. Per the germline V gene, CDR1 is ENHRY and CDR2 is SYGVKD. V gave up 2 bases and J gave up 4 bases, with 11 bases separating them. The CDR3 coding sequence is TGTGCCATCAGTGAGGGACAGCGGATCTATGGCTACACCTTC. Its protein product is CAISEGQRIYGYTF.

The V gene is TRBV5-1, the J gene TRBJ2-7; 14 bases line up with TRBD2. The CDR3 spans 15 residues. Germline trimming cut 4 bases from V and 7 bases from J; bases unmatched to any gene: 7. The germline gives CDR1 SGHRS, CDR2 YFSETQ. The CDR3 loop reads CASSQGLAGDGEQYF. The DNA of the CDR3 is TGCGCCAGCAGCCAGGGACTAGCGGGAGATGGAGAGCAGTACTTC.

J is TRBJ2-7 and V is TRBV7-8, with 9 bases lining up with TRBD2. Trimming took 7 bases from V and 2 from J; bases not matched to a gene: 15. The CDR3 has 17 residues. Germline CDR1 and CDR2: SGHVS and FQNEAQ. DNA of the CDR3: TGTGCCAGCACTCCCTCCAGCGGGAGGCCCATAACCTACGAGCAGTACTTC. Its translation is CASTPSSGRPITYEQYF.

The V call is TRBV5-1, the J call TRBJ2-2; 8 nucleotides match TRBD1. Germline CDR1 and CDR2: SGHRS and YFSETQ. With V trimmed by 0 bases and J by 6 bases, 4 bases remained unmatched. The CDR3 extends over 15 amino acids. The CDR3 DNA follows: TGCGCCAGCAGCTTGGGAAGACAGGGGTCCGGGGAGCTGTTTTTT. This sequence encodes CASSLGRQGSGELFF.